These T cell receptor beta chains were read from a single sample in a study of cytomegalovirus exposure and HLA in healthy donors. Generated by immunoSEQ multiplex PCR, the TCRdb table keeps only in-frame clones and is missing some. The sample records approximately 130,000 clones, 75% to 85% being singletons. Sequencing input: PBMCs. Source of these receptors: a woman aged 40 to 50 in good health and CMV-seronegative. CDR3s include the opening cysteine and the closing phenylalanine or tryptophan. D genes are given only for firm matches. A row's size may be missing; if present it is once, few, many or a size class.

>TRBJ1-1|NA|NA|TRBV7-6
TGTGCCAGCAGCTTAGGGGCAGCTGCTGAAGCTTTCTTT
CASSLGAAAEAFF
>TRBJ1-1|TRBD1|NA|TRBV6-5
TGTGCCAGCAGAAGACAGGGGGTCAACACTGAAGCTTTCTTT
CASRRQGVNTEAFF
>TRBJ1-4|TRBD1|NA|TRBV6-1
TGTGCCAGCAGAGCGAGACAGGGTTTAGGTGAAAAACTGTTTTTT
CASRARQGLGEKLFF
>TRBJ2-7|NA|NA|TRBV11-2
TGTGCCAGCAGCTTAAGGGAGACAGGTCCCTACGAGCAGTACTTC
CASSLRETGPYEQYF
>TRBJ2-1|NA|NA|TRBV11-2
TGTGCCAGCAGCTTCAGCGACAGAAGCTCCTACAATGAGCAGTTCTTC
CASSFSDRSSYNEQFF
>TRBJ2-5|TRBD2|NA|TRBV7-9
TGTGCCAGCAGCGCCGGACTAGCGGACGCGGAGACCCAGTACTTC
CASSAGLADAETQYF
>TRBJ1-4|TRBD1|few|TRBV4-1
TGCGCCAGCACAAGCGGGGGACAGAGGGAAAAACTGTTTTTT
CASTSGGQREKLFF
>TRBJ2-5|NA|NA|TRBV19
TGTGCCAGTAGTAGGGGACTCCTCCAAGAGACCCAGTACTTC
CASSRGLLQETQYF
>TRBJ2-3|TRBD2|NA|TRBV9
TGTGCCAGCAGCCTCGGGACTAACACAGATACGCAGTATTTT
CASSLGTNTDTQYF
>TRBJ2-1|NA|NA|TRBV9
TGTGCCAGCAGCTTACTAGCCAGCTCCTACAATGAGCAGTTCTTC
CASSLLASSYNEQFF
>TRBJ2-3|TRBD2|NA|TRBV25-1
TGTGCCAGCCTGGGACTAGCGTTCACAGATACGCAGTATTTT
CASLGLAFTDTQYF
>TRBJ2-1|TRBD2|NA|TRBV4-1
TGCGCCAGCAGCCAGGTCGGGGGGTCCTACAATGAGCAGTTCTTC
CASSQVGGSYNEQFF
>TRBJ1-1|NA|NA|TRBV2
TGTGCCAGCAGGGCGGGGCGAGAAGCTTTCTTT
CASRAGREAFF
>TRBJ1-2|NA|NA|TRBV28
TGTGCCAGCAGGGGGGGAGGGTATGGCTACACCTTC
CASRGGGYGYTF
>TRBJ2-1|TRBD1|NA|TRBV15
TGTGCCACCAGCAGAGGTCGTGACAGGGGGCCCGACAATGAGCAGTTCTTC
CATSRGRDRGPDNEQFF
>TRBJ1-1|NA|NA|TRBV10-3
TGTGCCATCAGTGCGGGGGGCGGGGCGAACACTGAAGCTTTCTTT
CAISAGGGANTEAFF
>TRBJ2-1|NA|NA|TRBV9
TGTGCCAGCAGCTCCGGGGGGCGTGAGCAGTTCTTC
CASSSGGREQFF
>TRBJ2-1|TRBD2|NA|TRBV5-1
TGCGCCAGCAGCTTGGCCGGGCTAGCGGGGAACAATGAGCAGTTCTTC
CASSLAGLAGNNEQFF
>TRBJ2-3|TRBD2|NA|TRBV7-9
TGTGCCAGCACCCGGAGGGCTAGCGGGGCTAGCACAGATACGCAGTATTTT
CASTRRASGASTDTQYF
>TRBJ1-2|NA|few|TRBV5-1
TGCGCCAGCAGCTTGGACAGGGCCGCCTATGGCTACACCTTC
CASSLDRAAYGYTF
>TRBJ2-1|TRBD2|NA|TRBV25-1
TGTGCCAGCAGTGGGCTAGCGGGAGGACCCTACAATGAGCAGTTCTTC
CASSGLAGGPYNEQFF
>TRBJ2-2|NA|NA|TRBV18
TGTGCCAGCTCACCAGGTACAGCGGGTGATCGCACCGGGGAGCTGTTTTTT
CASSPGTAGDRTGELFF
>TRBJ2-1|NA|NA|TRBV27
TGTGCCAGCAGTTTATCGGGAGGGGGGGTGAGCGAGCAGTTCTTC
CASSLSGGGVSEQFF
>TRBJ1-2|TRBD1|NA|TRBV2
TGTGCCAGCAGCGGGACAGCTACTAACTATGGCTACCCCTTC
CASSGTATNYGYPF
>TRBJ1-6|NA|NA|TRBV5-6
TGTGCCAGCAGCTCCCAGGTGGGGGAGGTGTCCTATAATTCACCCCTCCACTTT
CASSSQVGEVSYNSPLHF